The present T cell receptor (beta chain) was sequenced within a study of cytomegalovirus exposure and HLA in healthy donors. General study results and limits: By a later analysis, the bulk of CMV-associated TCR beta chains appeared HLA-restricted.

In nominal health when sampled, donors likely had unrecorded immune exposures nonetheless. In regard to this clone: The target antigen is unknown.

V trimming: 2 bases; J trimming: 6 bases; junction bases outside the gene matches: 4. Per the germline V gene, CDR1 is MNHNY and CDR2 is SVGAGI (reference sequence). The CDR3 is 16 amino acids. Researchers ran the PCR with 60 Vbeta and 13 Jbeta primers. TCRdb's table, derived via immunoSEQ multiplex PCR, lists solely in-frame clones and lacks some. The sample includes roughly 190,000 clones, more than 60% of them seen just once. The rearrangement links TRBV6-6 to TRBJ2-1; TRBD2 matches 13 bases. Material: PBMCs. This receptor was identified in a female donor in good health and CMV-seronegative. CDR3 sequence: CASSYRTSGRGNEQFF. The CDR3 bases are TGTGCCAGCAGTTACCGGACTAGCGGGAGAGGCAATGAGCAGTTCTTC.